A selection of T cell receptor beta chains follows, all from one sample in a study of cytomegalovirus exposure and HLA in healthy donors. TCRdb keeps only in-frame clones here, not all; method: immunoSEQ multiplex PCR. The top ten clones hold 5% to 7% of a sample with about 170,000 clones, 86% of them seen once. Sequencing used PBMCs. These receptors were taken from a woman aged 30 to 39 in good health and CMV-seronegative. CDR3s include the opening cysteine and the closing phenylalanine or tryptophan. D genes are given only for firm matches. Not all rows give a size; the values are once, few, many and, for expanded clones, a class.

length	size	J	D	V	CDR3	DNA
14	once	TRBJ1-2	TRBD1	TRBV7-9	CASSWTTGDYGYTF	TGTGCCAGCAGCTGGACGACAGGGGACTATGGCTACACCTTC
13	NA	TRBJ1-2	NA	TRBV6-5	CASSYRQYWGYTF	TGTGCCAGCAGTTACCGACAGTATTGGGGCTACACCTTC
14	once	TRBJ2-2	NA	TRBV11-2	CASSFQSNTGELFF	TGTGCCAGCAGCTTCCAGTCGAACACCGGGGAGCTGTTTTTT
12	NA	TRBJ2-1	NA	TRBV5-6	CASSVALNEQFF	TGTGCCAGCAGCGTCGCTTTGAATGAGCAGTTCTTC
13	NA	TRBJ2-7	NA	TRBV6-5	CASSSTGSYEQYF	TGTGCCAGCAGTTCGACCGGGTCCTACGAGCAGTACTTC
15	NA	TRBJ1-2	TRBD1	TRBV7-9	CASSSDSGGSYGYTF	TGTGCCAGCAGCTCCGACTCAGGGGGTTCCTATGGCTACACCTTC
12	once	TRBJ1-4	NA	TRBV7-9	CASSLALEKLFF	TGTGCCAGCAGCTTAGCTCTTGAAAAACTGTTTTTT
14	NA	TRBJ2-5	NA	TRBV10-1	CASSEREGGETQYF	TGCGCCAGCAGTGAAAGGGAAGGAGGGGAGACCCAGTACTTC
16	NA	TRBJ1-1	NA	TRBV6-5	CASSYRLGGSGTEAFF	TGTGCCAGCAGTTATAGGTTGGGAGGGTCAGGGACTGAAGCTTTCTTT
16	NA	TRBJ2-3	NA	TRBV4-3	CASSQGPHASTDTQYF	TGCGCCAGCAGCCAAGGGCCCCATGCGAGCACAGATACGCAGTATTTT
14	NA	TRBJ1-1	NA	TRBV5-1	CASRDRRMNTEAFF	TGCGCCAGCAGGGACAGACGAATGAACACTGAAGCTTTCTTT
15	NA	TRBJ2-1	NA	TRBV2	CASRREWRVNNEQFF	TGTGCCAGCAGACGTGAATGGCGGGTAAACAATGAGCAGTTCTTC
16	NA	TRBJ1-4	NA	TRBV4-1	CASSRTTGRTNEKLFF	TGCGCCAGCAGCCGGACTACAGGGAGGACTAATGAAAAACTGTTTTTT
16	NA	TRBJ1-1	NA	TRBV14	CASSLIMTALNTEAFF	TGTGCCAGCAGCCTTATTATGACAGCCCTGAACACTGAAGCTTTCTTT
13	once	TRBJ1-5	NA	TRBV7-9	CASSLGSGQPQHF	TGTGCCAGCAGCCTGGGATCGGGACAGCCCCAGCATTTT
14	NA	TRBJ2-1	TRBD1	TRBV6-5	CASSQNRDRVFLVF	TGTGCCAGCAGTCAAAACCGGGACAGGGTGTTTTTGGTCTTC
14	NA	TRBJ1-1	NA	TRBV18	CASSPLSANTEAFF	TGTGCCAGCTCACCTCTCAGCGCGAACACTGAAGCTTTCTTT
15	NA	TRBJ1-5	TRBD1	TRBV9	CASSVSGGRDQPQHF	TGTGCCAGCAGCGTGTCAGGGGGACGCGATCAGCCCCAGCATTTT
15	NA	TRBJ2-7	NA	TRBV7-9	CASSPQRANSYEQYF	TGTGCCAGCAGTCCCCAGCGGGCCAACTCCTACGAGCAGTACTTC
16	NA	TRBJ1-1	NA	TRBV5-1	CASSLGVAGTNTEAFF	TGCGCCAGCAGCTTAGGCGTGGCGGGCACCAACACTGAAGCTTTCTTT
15	NA	TRBJ2-7	TRBD2	TRBV14	CASSQGREGPYEQYF	TGTGCCAGCAGCCAAGGGCGGGAGGGCCCCTACGAGCAGTACTTC
12	NA	TRBJ1-1	NA	TRBV18	CASSSQADEAFF	TGTGCCAGCTCATCACAGGCCGATGAAGCTTTCTTT
13	NA	TRBJ1-2	NA	TRBV11-2	CASSSPLYYGYTF	TGTGCCAGCAGTTCGCCCCTATACTATGGCTACACCTTC
14	NA	TRBJ1-1	TRBD1	TRBV28	CASSPILDRGEAFF	TGTGCCAGCAGTCCCATCCTGGACAGGGGAGAGGCTTTCTTT
13	NA	TRBJ2-3	NA	TRBV6-6	CASSLQGDDTQYF	TGTGCCAGCAGCCTCCAAGGGGACGATACGCAGTATTTT
12	NA	TRBJ1-1	NA	TRBV5-6	CASSFSYTEAFF	TGTGCCAGCAGCTTTTCGTACACTGAAGCTTTCTTT
14	once	TRBJ2-6	NA	TRBV30	CAWSESSGANVLTF	TGTGCCTGGAGTGAGAGCTCTGGGGCCAACGTCCTGACTTTC
17	once	TRBJ2-3	TRBD2	TRBV2	CASYEPGLAGATDTQYF	TGTGCCAGCTATGAACCGGGACTAGCGGGAGCCACAGATACGCAGTATTTT
15	once	TRBJ2-2	TRBD1	TRBV6-5	CASSRQGLNTGELFF	TGTGCCAGCAGTCGACAGGGGTTGAACACCGGGGAGCTGTTTTTT
14	once	TRBJ2-7	NA	TRBV4-3	CASSQGLIFYEQYF	TGCGCCAGCAGCCAAGGGTTGATTTTCTACGAGCAGTACTTC
15	NA	TRBJ2-7	TRBD2	TRBV5-4	CASSSGTSGSYEQYF	TGTGCCAGCAGCTCAGGGACTAGCGGTTCCTACGAGCAGTACTTC
13	NA	TRBJ2-7	NA	TRBV2	CASSSQGDYEQYF	TGTGCCAGCAGTTCACAGGGAGACTACGAGCAGTACTTC
13	few	TRBJ2-1	TRBD1	TRBV7-9	CASSRQGTVKQFF	TGTGCCAGCAGCCGACAGGGTACTGTTAAGCAGTTCTTC
14	NA	TRBJ2-5	TRBD1	TRBV7-2	CASSVGTVQETQYF	TGTGCCAGCAGCGTAGGGACAGTCCAAGAGACCCAGTACTTC
15	NA	TRBJ2-1	NA	TRBV9	CASSVGADYYNEQFF	TGTGCCAGCAGCGTAGGAGCAGATTACTACAATGAGCAGTTCTTC
16	NA	TRBJ2-1	TRBD1	TRBV6-1	CASSEGVGQGVNEQFF	TGTGCCAGCAGTGAAGGTGTGGGACAGGGTGTCAATGAGCAGTTCTTC
15	NA	TRBJ1-1	NA	TRBV5-1	CASSLGGSMNTEAFF	TGCGCCAGCAGCTTGGGAGGATCTATGAACACTGAAGCTTTCTTT
16	NA	TRBJ2-7	NA	TRBV28	CASSPRTAGLPYEQYF	TGTGCCAGCAGTCCCAGGACGGCGGGGCTCCCCTACGAGCAGTACTTC
15	once	TRBJ1-1	NA	TRBV2	CAIKRTALMNTEAFF	TGTGCCATCAAACGTACGGCTCTTATGAACACTGAAGCTTTCTTT
14	NA	TRBJ2-5	TRBD1	TRBV6-1	CASSLSGQGKTQYF	TGTGCCAGCAGTTTATCGGGACAGGGCAAGACCCAGTACTTC
13	few	TRBJ2-7	TRBD1	TRBV7-3	CASSLGQNYEQYF	TGTGCCAGCAGCTTGGGACAGAACTACGAGCAGTACTTC
13	NA	TRBJ1-5	NA	TRBV7-3	CASSLTAGQPQHF	TGTGCCAGCAGCTTAACCGCGGGGCAGCCCCAGCATTTT